This is a list of T cell receptor beta chains from one sample in a study of neoadjuvant anti-PD-1 for oral cavity cancer. Produced via immunoSEQ multiplex PCR; TCRdb's table is partial and in-frame only. The sample yields around 13,000 clones, about 73% seen once. This material consisted of PBMCs, taken before nivolumab (anti-PD-1) treatment. Receptors were obtained from a person between 40 and 85 years old with oral cavity squamous cell carcinoma. Both conserved end residues are part of each CDR3. A D gene is named only where the DNA matches it firmly. Expanded clones are given a class, and other clones once, few, many or no size at all.

V gene	J gene	CDR3 length	clone size	D gene	CDR3 DNA	CDR3 protein
TRBV27	TRBJ2-3	15	few	TRBD2	TGTGCCAGCAGTTCCTCCGGGACTAGAGGAGATACGCAGTATTTT	CASSSSGTRGDTQYF
TRBV28	TRBJ2-7	17	few	TRBD2	TGTGCCAGCAGTTCCCCCGGACTAGCGGGAGTAATCCACGAGCAGTACTTC	CASSSPGLAGVIHEQYF
TRBV2	TRBJ2-7	14	.	.	TGTGCCAGAATCGACTTAGTGAATACGTCGGAGCAGTACTTC	CARIDLVNTSEQYF
TRBV7-8	TRBJ1-2	17	.	.	TGTGCCAGCAGCTTAGTGGCTTTTGGGCACGCTAACTATGGCTACACCTTC	CASSLVAFGHANYGYTF
TRBV7-2	TRBJ1-1	15	.	.	TGTGCCAGCAGCTCCCGGCAGGGTCCGAAAGTTGCAGCTTTCTTT	CASSSRQGPKVAAFF
TRBV5-4	TRBJ2-7	15	.	.	TGTGCCAGCAGCTTGGAGGTGGCTATGGGAAACGAGCAGTACTTC	CASSLEVAMGNEQYF
TRBV20-1	TRBJ2-2	10	few	.	TGCAGTGTAAAGGGCGGGGAGCTGTTTTTT	CSVKGGELFF
TRBV15	TRBJ1-2	14	.	.	TGTGCCACCAGCAGGGAAGGACGGATCTATGGCTACACCTTC	CATSREGRIYGYTF
TRBV4-1	TRBJ2-4	14	medium-sized	.	TGCGCCAGCAGCCCTAGCGCAAGAGTTAACATTCAGTACTTC	CASSPSARVNIQYF
TRBV28	TRBJ2-7	15	.	TRBD2	TGTGCCAGCAGCCCTACTAGCGGGGGGACCTACGAGCAGTACTTC	CASSPTSGGTYEQYF
TRBV5-1	TRBJ1-1	16	few	TRBD1	TGCGCCAGCAGCCCCGGACGGACAGGAGGGAACACTGAAGCTTTCTTT	CASSPGRTGGNTEAFF
TRBV19	TRBJ1-2	14	.	.	TGTGCCAGTAGCGACGCAGGGATATCCTATGGCTACACCTTC	CASSDAGISYGYTF
TRBV6-4	TRBJ2-1	13	.	TRBD2	TGTGCCACCTCCGGGACTAGCGAGAATGAGCAGTTCTTC	CATSGTSENEQFF
TRBV18	TRBJ1-3	16	.	.	TGTGCCAGCTCTCCAACGCGGTCCGGGGGTAGAAACACCATATATTTT	CASSPTRSGGRNTIYF
TRBV27	TRBJ1-4	13	.	.	TGTGCCAGCAGTTTCCAGGGAGGGGAAAAACTGTTTTTT	CASSFQGGEKLFF
TRBV5-1	TRBJ2-3	16	.	TRBD2	TGCGCCAGCAGCTCTGGACTAGCCGGGATCACAGATACGCAGTATTTT	CASSSGLAGITDTQYF
TRBV30	TRBJ1-6	12	.	.	TGTGCCTGGAGTGTACTCGGGGAACCCCTCCACTTT	CAWSVLGEPLHF
TRBV2	TRBJ1-5	14	.	TRBD1	TGTGCCAGCAGTGGGGACAGATATAGGCAGCCCCAGCATTTT	CASSGDRYRQPQHF
TRBV19	TRBJ1-2	15	.	.	TGTGCCAGTAGTATAGGGCAGGGAGGTAACTATGGCTACACCTTC	CASSIGQGGNYGYTF
TRBV2	TRBJ2-7	12	.	TRBD1	TGTGCCAGCAGTCTCAGGGGGAACGAGCAGTACTTC	CASSLRGNEQYF
TRBV5-1	TRBJ2-3	16	.	TRBD2	TGCGCCAGCAGCCCGCGGACTAGCGGGAATTCAGATACGCAGTATTTT	CASSPRTSGNSDTQYF
TRBV6-1	TRBJ2-7	15	.	.	TGTGCCAGCAGTGAAGTGGGGCAGGGCCCCTACGAGCAGTACTTC	CASSEVGQGPYEQYF
TRBV5-1	TRBJ1-4	14	.	.	TGCGCCAGCAGGGCGGGGGGCACTAATGAAAAACTGTTTTTT	CASRAGGTNEKLFF
TRBV6-5	TRBJ1-2	13	.	.	TGTGCCAGCAGGGGATCGGGGAACTATGGCTACACCTTC	CASRGSGNYGYTF
TRBV6-1	TRBJ1-1	12	.	.	TGTGCCAGCAGTTTACAGAGGACTGAAGCTTTCTTT	CASSLQRTEAFF
TRBV7-2	TRBJ1-4	16	.	.	TGTGCCAGCAGCTTGCGTTCAGGGAAAACTAATGAAAAACTGTTTTTT	CASSLRSGKTNEKLFF
TRBV6-4	TRBJ2-1	14	.	TRBD2	TGTGCCAGCAGTCTAGCGGGGGAGGCCCATGAGCAGTTCTTC	CASSLAGEAHEQFF
TRBV27	TRBJ1-1	15	.	.	TGTGCCAGCAGTTTTTCCCCGAAGAGTCAGGGCCGAGCTTTCTTT	CASSFSPKSQGRAFF
TRBV5-1	TRBJ2-3	13	.	TRBD1	TGCGCCAGCAGACAGGGGGGTGAAGATACGCAGTATTTT	CASRQGGEDTQYF
TRBV9	TRBJ2-7	16	.	.	TGTGCCAGCAGCGTAGCACGACGGGGCAGAAGCTACGAGCAGTACTTC	CASSVARRGRSYEQYF